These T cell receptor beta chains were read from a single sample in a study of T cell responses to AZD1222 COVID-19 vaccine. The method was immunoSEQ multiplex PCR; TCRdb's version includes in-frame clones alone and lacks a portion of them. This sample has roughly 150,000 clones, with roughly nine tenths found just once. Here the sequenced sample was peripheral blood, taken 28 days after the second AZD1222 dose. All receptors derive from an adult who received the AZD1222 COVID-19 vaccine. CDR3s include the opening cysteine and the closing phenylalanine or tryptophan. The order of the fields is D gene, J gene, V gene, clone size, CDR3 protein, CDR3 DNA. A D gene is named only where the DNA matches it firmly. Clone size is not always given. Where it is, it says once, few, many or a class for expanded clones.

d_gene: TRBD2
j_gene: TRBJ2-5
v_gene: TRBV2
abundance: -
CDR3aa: CASSEASGQETQYF
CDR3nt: TGTGCCAGCAGTGAGGCTAGCGGACAAGAGACCCAGTACTTC

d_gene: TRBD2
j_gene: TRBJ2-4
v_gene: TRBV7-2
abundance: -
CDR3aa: CASSSRTSGGAGAKNIQYF
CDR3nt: TGTGCCAGCAGCTCCCGGACTAGCGGGGGGGCCGGGGCCAAAAACATTCAGTACTTC

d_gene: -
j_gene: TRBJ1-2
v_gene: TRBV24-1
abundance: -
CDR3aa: CATSDSRSVDSVYGYTF
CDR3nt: TGTGCCACCAGTGACTCACGCTCCGTGGACAGCGTCTATGGCTACACCTTC

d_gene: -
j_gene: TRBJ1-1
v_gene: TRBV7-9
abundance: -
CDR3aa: CASSLPGRQNTEAFF
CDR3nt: TGTGCCAGCAGCTTACCGGGACGACAGAACACTGAAGCTTTCTTT

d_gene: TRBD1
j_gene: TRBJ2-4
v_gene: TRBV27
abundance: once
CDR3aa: CASSLSPGQFFGAKNIQYF
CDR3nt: TGTGCCAGCAGTTTATCACCGGGACAGTTCTTTGGGGCCAAAAACATTCAGTACTTC

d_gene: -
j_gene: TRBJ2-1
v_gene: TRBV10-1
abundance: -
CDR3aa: CASSEHNEQFF
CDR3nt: TGCGCCAGCAGTGAGCACAATGAGCAGTTCTTC

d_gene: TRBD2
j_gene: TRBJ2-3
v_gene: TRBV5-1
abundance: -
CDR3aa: CASSSGLAGGFRRTDTQYF
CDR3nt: TGCGCCAGCAGCTCGGGACTAGCGGGAGGGTTTAGAAGGACAGATACGCAGTATTTT

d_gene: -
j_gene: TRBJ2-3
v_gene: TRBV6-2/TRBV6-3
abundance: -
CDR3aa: CASSYSKGTSTDTQYF
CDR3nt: TGTGCCAGCAGTTACTCGAAGGGAACCAGCACAGATACGCAGTATTTT

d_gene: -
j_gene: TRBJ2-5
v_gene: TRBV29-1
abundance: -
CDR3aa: CSDQQGFGTQYF
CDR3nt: TGCAGTGACCAGCAGGGTTTTGGGACCCAGTACTTC

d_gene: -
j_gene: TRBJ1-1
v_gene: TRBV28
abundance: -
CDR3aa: CASSLWGNTEAFF
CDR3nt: TGTGCCAGCAGTTTATGGGGAAACACTGAAGCTTTCTTT

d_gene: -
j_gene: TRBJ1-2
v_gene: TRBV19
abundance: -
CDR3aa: CASSIREYYGYTF
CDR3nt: TGTGCCAGTAGTATAAGGGAGTACTATGGCTACACCTTC

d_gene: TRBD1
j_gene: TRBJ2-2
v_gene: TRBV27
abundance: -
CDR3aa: CASTIRQGNTGELFF
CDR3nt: TGTGCCAGCACCATTAGACAGGGAAACACCGGGGAGCTGTTTTTT

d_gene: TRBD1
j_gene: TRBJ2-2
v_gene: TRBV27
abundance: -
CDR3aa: CASSLEVTGQGVGPNTGELFF
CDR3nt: TGTGCCAGCAGTTTAGAAGTTACGGGACAGGGGGTAGGACCGAACACCGGGGAGCTGTTTTTT

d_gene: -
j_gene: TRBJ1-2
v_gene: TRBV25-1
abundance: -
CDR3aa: CASSEPGQENYGYTF
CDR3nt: TGTGCCAGCAGTGAGCCGGGACAAGAAAACTATGGCTACACCTTC

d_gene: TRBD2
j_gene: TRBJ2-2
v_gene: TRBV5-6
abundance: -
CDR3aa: CASSFLAGASTGELFF
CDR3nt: TGTGCCAGCAGCTTCTTAGCGGGAGCCTCAACCGGGGAGCTGTTTTTT

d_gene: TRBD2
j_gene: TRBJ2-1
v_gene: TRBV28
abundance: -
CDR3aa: CASSGAGGPNNEQFF
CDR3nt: TGTGCCAGCAGTGGAGCGGGAGGGCCGAACAATGAGCAGTTCTTC

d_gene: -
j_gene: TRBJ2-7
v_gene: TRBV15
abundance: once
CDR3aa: CATSRGIYEQYF
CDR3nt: TGTGCCACCAGCAGGGGTATCTACGAGCAGTACTTC

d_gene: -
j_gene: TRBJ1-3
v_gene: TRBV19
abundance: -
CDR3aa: CASRPLSGNTIYF
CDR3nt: TGTGCCAGTAGACCTCTCTCTGGAAACACCATATATTTT

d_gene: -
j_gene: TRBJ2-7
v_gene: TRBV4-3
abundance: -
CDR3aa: CASSRTRDTEQYF
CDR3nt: TGCGCCAGCAGCCGGACCCGGGACACCGAGCAGTACTTC

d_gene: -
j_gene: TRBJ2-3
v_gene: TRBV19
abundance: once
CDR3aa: CASRAWTDTQYF
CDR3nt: TGTGCCAGTAGGGCTTGGACAGATACGCAGTATTTT

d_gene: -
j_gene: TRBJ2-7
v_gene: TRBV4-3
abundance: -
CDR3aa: CASSQDGNSYEQYF
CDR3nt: TGCGCCAGCAGCCAAGATGGGAACTCCTACGAGCAGTACTTC

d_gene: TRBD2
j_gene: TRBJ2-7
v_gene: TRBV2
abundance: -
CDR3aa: CASSGLAGPSEQYF
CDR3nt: TGTGCCAGCAGTGGGCTAGCGGGGCCCTCCGAGCAGTACTTC

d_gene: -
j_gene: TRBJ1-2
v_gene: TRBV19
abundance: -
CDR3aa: CASSKGGANYGYTF
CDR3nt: TGTGCCAGTAGTAAAGGGGGTGCCAACTATGGCTACACCTTC

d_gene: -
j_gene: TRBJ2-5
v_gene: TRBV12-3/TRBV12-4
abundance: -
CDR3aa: CASSVISLETQYF
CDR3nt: TGTGCCAGCAGTGTCATCTCGTTGGAGACCCAGTACTTC

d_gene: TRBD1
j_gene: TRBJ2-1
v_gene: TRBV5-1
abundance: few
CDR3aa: CASSRDPGQGYNEQFF
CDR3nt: TGCGCCAGCAGCCGGGACCCGGGACAGGGGTACAATGAGCAGTTCTTC

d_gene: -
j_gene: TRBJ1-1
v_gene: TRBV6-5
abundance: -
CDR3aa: CASSYSGQGEAFF
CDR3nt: TGTGCCAGCAGTTACTCTGGGCAGGGGGAAGCTTTCTTT

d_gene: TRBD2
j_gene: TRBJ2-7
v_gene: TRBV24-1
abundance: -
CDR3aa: CATSDPGTSGSYEQYF
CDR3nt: TGTGCCACCAGTGACCCCGGGACTAGCGGGAGCTACGAGCAGTACTTC

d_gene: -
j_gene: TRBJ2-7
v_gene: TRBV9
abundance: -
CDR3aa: CASSVGDVPGEQYF
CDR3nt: TGTGCCAGCAGCGTAGGGGATGTCCCTGGCGAGCAGTACTTC

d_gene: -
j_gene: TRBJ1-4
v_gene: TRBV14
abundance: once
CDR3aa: CASSQETGGTLEKLFF
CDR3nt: TGTGCCAGCAGCCAAGAGACAGGCGGGACCTTGGAAAAACTGTTTTTT

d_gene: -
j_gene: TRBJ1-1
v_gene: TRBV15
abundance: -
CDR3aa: CATSVGRNTEAFF
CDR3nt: TGTGCCACCAGCGTTGGGAGGAACACTGAAGCTTTCTTT

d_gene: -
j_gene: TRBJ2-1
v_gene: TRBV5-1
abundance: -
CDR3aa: CASSLNPVELPSSYNEQFF
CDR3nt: TGCGCCAGCAGCTTGAATCCGGTAGAGTTACCTAGCTCCTACAATGAGCAGTTCTTC

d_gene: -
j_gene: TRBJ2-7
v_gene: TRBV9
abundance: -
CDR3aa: CASSVDAAKGPNGYEQYF
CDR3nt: TGTGCCAGCAGCGTAGACGCAGCCAAGGGACCGAACGGCTACGAGCAGTACTTC

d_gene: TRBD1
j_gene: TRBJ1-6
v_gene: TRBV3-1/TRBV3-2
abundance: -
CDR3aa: CASSLQTGAEGSPLHF
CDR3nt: TGTGCCAGCAGCTTACAGACAGGGGCCGAAGGATCACCCCTCCACTTT

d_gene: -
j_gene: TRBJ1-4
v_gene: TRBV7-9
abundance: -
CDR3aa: CASSWELGTTNEKLFF
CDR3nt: TGTGCCAGCAGCTGGGAGCTAGGGACAACTAATGAAAAACTGTTTTTT

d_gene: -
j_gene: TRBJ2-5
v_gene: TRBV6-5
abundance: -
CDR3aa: CASRQGGGETQYF
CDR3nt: TGTGCCAGCAGGCAGGGGGGCGGGGAGACCCAGTACTTC

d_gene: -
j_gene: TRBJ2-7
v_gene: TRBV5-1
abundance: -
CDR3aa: CASSQPDGPGHEQYF
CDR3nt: TGCGCCAGCAGCCAGCCGGACGGCCCAGGGCACGAGCAGTACTTC

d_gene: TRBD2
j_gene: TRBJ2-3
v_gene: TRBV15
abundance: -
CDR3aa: CATSLLAGADTQYF
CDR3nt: TGTGCCACCAGCCTTTTAGCGGGCGCAGATACGCAGTATTTT

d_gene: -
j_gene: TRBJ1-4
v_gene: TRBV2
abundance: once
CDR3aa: CASSELEKLFF
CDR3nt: TGTGCCAGCAGTGAACTCGAAAAACTGTTTTTT

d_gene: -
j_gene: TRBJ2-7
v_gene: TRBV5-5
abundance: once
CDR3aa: CASSWGGSYEQYF
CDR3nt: TGTGCCAGCAGCTGGGGTGGCTCCTACGAGCAGTACTTC

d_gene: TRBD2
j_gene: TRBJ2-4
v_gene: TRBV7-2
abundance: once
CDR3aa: CASSTSGGTNIQYF
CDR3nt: TGTGCCAGCAGCACTAGCGGGGGCACGAACATTCAGTACTTC

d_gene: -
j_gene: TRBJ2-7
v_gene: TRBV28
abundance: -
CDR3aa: CASSAPRGGLYEQYF
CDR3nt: TGTGCCAGCAGTGCCCCCAGGGGGGGCCTCTACGAGCAGTACTTC

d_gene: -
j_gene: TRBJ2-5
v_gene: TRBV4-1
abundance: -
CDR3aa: CASSQVSVFQETQYF
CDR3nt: TGCGCCAGCAGCCAAGTCTCGGTCTTCCAAGAGACCCAGTACTTC

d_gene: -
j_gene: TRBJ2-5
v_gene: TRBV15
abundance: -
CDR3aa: CATSRDVRETQYF
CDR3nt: TGTGCCACCAGCAGAGATGTCCGGGAGACCCAGTACTTC

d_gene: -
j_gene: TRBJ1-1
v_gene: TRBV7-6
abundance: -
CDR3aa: CASSLAGNTEAFF
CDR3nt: TGTGCCAGCAGCTTAGCAGGGAACACTGAAGCTTTCTTT

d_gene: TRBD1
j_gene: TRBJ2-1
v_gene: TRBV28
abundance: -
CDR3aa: CASSRQGVIRNEQFF
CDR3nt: TGTGCCAGCAGTCGACAGGGGGTCATCCGAAATGAGCAGTTCTTC

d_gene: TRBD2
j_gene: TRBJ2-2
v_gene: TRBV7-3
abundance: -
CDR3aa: CASSSSGGWDTGELFF
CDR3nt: TGTGCCAGCAGCTCCTCCGGGGGGTGGGACACCGGGGAGCTGTTTTTT

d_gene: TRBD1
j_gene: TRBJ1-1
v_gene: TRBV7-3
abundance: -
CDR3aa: CASSNRGGTEAFF
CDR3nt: TGTGCCAGCAGTAACAGGGGAGGGACTGAAGCTTTCTTT

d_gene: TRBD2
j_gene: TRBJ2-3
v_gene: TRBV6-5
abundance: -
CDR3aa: CASTESGRGTDTQYF
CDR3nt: TGTGCCAGCACCGAGAGCGGGAGAGGCACAGATACGCAGTATTTT

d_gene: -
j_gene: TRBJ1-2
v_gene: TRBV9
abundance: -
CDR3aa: CASSVGEGTLYGYTF
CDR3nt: TGTGCCAGCAGCGTAGGGGAAGGGACCCTCTATGGCTACACCTTC

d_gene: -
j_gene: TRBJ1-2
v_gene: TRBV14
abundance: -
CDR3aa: CASSPGGADYGYTF
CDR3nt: TGTGCCAGCAGCCCCGGGGGGGCTGACTATGGCTACACCTTC

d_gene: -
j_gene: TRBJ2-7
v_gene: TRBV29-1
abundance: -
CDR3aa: CSVGAYREIGYEQYF
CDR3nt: TGCAGCGTTGGCGCTTACAGGGAAATCGGATACGAGCAGTACTTC

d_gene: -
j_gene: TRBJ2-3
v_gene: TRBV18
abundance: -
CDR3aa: CASSPLTPRDVSTDTQYF
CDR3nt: TGTGCCAGCTCACCACTAACTCCTAGGGATGTTAGCACAGATACGCAGTATTTT